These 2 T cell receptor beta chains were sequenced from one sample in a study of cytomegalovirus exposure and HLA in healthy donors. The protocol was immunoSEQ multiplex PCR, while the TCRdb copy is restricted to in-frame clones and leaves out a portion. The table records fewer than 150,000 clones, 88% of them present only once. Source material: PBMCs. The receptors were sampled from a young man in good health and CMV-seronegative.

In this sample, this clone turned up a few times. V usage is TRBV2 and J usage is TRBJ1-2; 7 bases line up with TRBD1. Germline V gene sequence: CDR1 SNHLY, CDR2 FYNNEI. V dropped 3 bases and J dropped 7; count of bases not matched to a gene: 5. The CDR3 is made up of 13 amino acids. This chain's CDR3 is CASSDITGVGYTF. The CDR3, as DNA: TGTGCCAGCAGTGACATAACAGGGGTTGGCTACACCTTC.

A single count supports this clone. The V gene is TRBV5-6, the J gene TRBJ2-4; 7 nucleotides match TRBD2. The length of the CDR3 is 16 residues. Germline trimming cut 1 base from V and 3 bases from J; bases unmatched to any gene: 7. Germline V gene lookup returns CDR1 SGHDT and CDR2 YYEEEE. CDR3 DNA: TGTGCCAGCAGCTTGACCGGCGGGAGTGGCAAAAACATTCAGTACTTC. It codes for CASSLTGGSGKNIQYF.